Listed below are T cell receptor beta chains from one sample, sequenced in a study of blood T cell repertoires in COVID-19. Generated by immunoSEQ multiplex PCR, the TCRdb table keeps only in-frame clones and is missing some. The table includes 50,000 to 55,000 clones, 85% to 90% detected once. Input material: peripheral blood. The receptors here all came from a man in his fifties or sixties with acute or convalescent COVID-19. The conserved cysteine and the conserved F or W are not part of the CDR3 here.

length	V	J	CDR3
8	TRBV19	TRBJ2-1	ASSRGEQF
15	TRBV6-1	TRBJ1-1	ASSEALWTGLNTEAF
12	TRBV6-5	TRBJ1-5	ASLDQGASQPQH
11	TRBV5-5	TRBJ1-2	ASSFRQGGGYT
11	TRBV3-1/TRBV3-2	TRBJ2-7	ASTPGGLEEQY
10	TRBV28	TRBJ2-1	ASSAFGDEQF
14	TRBV6-6	TRBJ2-3	ASSSTGTGVADTQY
14	TRBV7-8	TRBJ2-2	ASSKGGTSGTGELF
15	TRBV28	TRBJ2-1	ASSSRTSDISPNEQF
12	TRBV28	TRBJ1-5	ASSFGTGQEPQH
14	TRBV3-1/TRBV3-2	TRBJ1-5	ASSQDQGMGNQPQH
11	TRBV5-1	TRBJ2-5	ASSPNNQETQY
12	TRBV5-4	TRBJ1-4	ASSHRDTKEKLF
13	TRBV29-1	TRBJ1-1	SVEGPLGMNTEAF
11	TRBV12-3/TRBV12-4	TRBJ1-3	ASSPDRGNTIY
13	TRBV20-1	TRBJ1-5	SASMPGILHQPQH
12	TRBV14	TRBJ2-3	ASSQALALDTQY
15	TRBV27	TRBJ2-6	ASSSGNRFTGANVLT